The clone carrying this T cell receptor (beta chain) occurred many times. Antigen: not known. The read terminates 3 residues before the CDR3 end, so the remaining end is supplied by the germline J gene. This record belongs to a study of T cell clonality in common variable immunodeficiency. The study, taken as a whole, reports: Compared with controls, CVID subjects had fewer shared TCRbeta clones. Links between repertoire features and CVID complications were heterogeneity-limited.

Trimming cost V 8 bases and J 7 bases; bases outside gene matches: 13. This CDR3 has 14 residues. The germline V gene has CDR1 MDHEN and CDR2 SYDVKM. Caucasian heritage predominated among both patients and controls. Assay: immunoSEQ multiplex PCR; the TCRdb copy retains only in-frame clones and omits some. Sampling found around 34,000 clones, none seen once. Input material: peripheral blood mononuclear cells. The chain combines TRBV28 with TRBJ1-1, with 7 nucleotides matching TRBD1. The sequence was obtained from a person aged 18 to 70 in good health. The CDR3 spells CASRIDRVTNEAFF. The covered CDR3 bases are TGTGCCAGCCGAATCGACAGGGTCACTAATGAA.